One and the same sample provided the 32 T cell receptor beta chains below, sequenced in a study of cytomegalovirus exposure and HLA in healthy donors. TCRdb keeps only in-frame clones here, not all; method: immunoSEQ multiplex PCR. Counted here are about 110,000 clones, over 75% occurring once; the ten biggest clones make up 3% to 3.5%. Sequenced: PBMCs. The source is a woman aged 18-29 years in good health and CMV-seronegative.

The chain combines TRBV29-1 with TRBJ1-5; the match to TRBD1 covers 7 bases. There are 12 residues in the CDR3. Germline loops: CDR1 SQVTM, CDR2 ANQGSEA. J lost 3 bases, V lost 6 bases, and 2 bases had no gene match. The CDR3 loop is CSVGQPNQPQHF. In DNA, the CDR3 is TGCAGCGTGGGACAGCCCAATCAGCCCCAGCATTTT.

The chain has TRBV5-4 and TRBJ1-2; no definite D call. V dropped 0 bases and J dropped 3 bases, with 9 bases sitting between them. CDR1 is SGHNT, CDR2 YYREEE, per germline (reference sequence). The CDR3 has 14 amino acids. In nucleotides, the CDR3 is TGTGCCAGCAGCTTGGCCCCGGGTCACTATGGCTACACCTTC. It encodes CASSLAPGHYGYTF.

V gene TRBV19 combines with J gene TRBJ2-5; D possibly corresponds to TRBD1 (6 bases). Germline V gene sequence: CDR1 LNHDA, CDR2 SQIVND (reference sequence). The ends were cut back, 4 bases at V and 3 bases at J, with 12 bases in the middle. The CDR3 has 14 residues. CDR3: CASSRRTVEETQYF. The CDR3 region has the DNA TGTGCCAGTAGTAGGAGGACAGTAGAAGAGACCCAGTACTTC.

This chain links TRBV25-1 with TRBJ2-1; tentative D call: TRBD2 (5 bases). The CDR3 sequence is 14 residues long. Germline V gene lookup returns CDR1 MGHDK and CDR2 SYGVNS. V lost 6 bases and J 0 bases, leaving 9 bases between the germline ends. CDR3: CASSRSGSYNEQFF. The CDR3 nucleotides read TGTGCCAGCAGCCGCAGCGGCTCCTACAATGAGCAGTTCTTC.

This clone was counted a single time. This rearrangement joins TRBV9 to TRBJ2-7, with D tentatively TRBD2 (6 bases). Trimming cost V 4 bases and J 4 bases, with 12 bases left between them. This CDR3 has 13 amino acids. Germline CDR1 reads SGDLS; CDR2 reads YYNGEE. In nucleotides, the CDR3 is TGTGCCAGCAGCCTCGGGGCGGGGTACGAGCAGTACTTC. Its translation: CASSLGAGYEQYF.

The chain links TRBV9 to TRBJ2-3, with TRBD2 matching over 7 bases. J gave up 2 bases and V 3 bases, and 3 bases lay outside the gene matches. Germline CDR1 is SGDLS and CDR2 is YYNGEE. CDR3 length: 14 residues. The CDR3 DNA follows: TGTGCCAGCAGCGCTAGCGGAGACACAGATACGCAGTATTTT. Its protein is CASSASGDTDTQYF.

The chain employs TRBV27 and TRBJ2-7; 10 bases line up with TRBD1. CDR1 is MNHEY and CDR2 is SMNVEV in the germline V gene (reference sequence). The junction had 1 base not matched to a gene; V was cut back by 6 bases and J by 5 bases. The CDR3 consists of 12 residues. CDR3 in DNA: TGTGCCAGCAGGGGACAGGGGCACGAGCAGTACTTC. Amino acids: CASRGQGHEQYF.

The chain combines TRBV11-2 with TRBJ2-2; a weak D match, TRBD1 (5 bases). The CDR3 consists of 16 residues. Germline CDR1 SGHAT, CDR2 FQNNGV. With 2 bases removed from V and 1 base from J, the gap between germline ends came to 11 bases. The DNA for the CDR3 is TGTGCCAGCAGCTTAATGCAGGGCCGGAACACCGGGGAGCTGTTTTTT. It translates to CASSLMQGRNTGELFF.

The chain combines TRBV6-5 with TRBJ2-1; 9 bases match TRBD2. Germline trimming cut 6 bases from V and 4 bases from J; bases unmatched to any gene: 7. This CDR3 comprises 15 residues. CDR1 is MNHEY, CDR2 SVGAGI, per germline. The CDR3 spells CASRPAGGLYNEQFF. In DNA, the CDR3 is TGTGCCAGCAGGCCAGCGGGGGGTCTTTACAATGAGCAGTTCTTC.

This rearrangement joins TRBV6-1 to TRBJ2-7, with D possibly being TRBD2 (6 bases). Deletions cut 3 bases from V and 3 bases from J, with 12 bases between. The CDR3 consists of 14 residues. Germline CDR1 reads MNHNS; CDR2 reads SASEGT. The CDR3, as DNA: TGTGCCAGCAGTGACAGCGGCGGGAACTACGAGCAGTACTTC. It specifies CASSDSGGNYEQYF.

The rearrangement uses TRBV30 and TRBJ1-4, with 7 bases aligning to TRBD1. The CDR3 contains 14 residues. From germline, CDR1 is GTSNPN and CDR2 SVGIG (reference sequence). V lost 2 bases to trimming and J lost 4 bases; unmatched junction nucleotides: 4. In DNA, the CDR3 is TGTGCCTGGAGTCCTGGACAGGTTAATGAAAAACTGTTTTTT. Translating gives CAWSPGQVNEKLFF.

This chain uses TRBV30 with TRBJ1-1; no reliable D call. V lost 3 bases, J lost 3 bases, and 11 bases lay in between. Germline lookup yields CDR1 GTSNPN and CDR2 SVGIG (reference sequence). CDR3 size: 13 residues. CDR3 nucleotide sequence: TGTGCCTGGAGATTGGAGCGGGACACTGAAGCTTTCTTT. This encodes CAWRLERDTEAFF.

V is TRBV13 and J is TRBJ1-5; a possible D gene is TRBD1 (5 bases). The germline V gene encodes CDR1 PRHDT and CDR2 FYEKMQ (reference sequence). The germline V and J ends were trimmed by 5 bases and 7 bases, with 9 bases remaining between them. This CDR3 contains 12 residues. In nucleotides, the CDR3 is TGTGCCAGCAGCCGGGGGAACCAGCCCCAGCATTTT. Translation: CASSRGNQPQHF.

V usage is TRBV19 and J usage is TRBJ1-1, with D perhaps TRBD1 (6 bases). From germline, CDR1 is LNHDA and CDR2 SQIVND (reference sequence). Deletions cut 6 bases from V and 1 base from J, with 12 bases between. The CDR3 is made up of 14 amino acids. CDR3 DNA: TGTGCCAGTAGCAGAACGACAGGGAACACTGAAGCTTTCTTT. Protein product: CASSRTTGNTEAFF. The full variable domain, with the rest looked up from reference TRBV19 and TRBJ1-1, is DGGITQSPKYLFRKEGQNVTLSCEQNLNHDAMYWYRQDPGQGLRLIYYSQIVNDFQKGDIAEGYSVSREKKESFPLTVTSAQKNPTAFYLCASSRTTGNTEAFFGQGTRLTVV.

The chain links TRBV27 to TRBJ1-1; D may be TRBD1 (5 bases). CDR1 and CDR2 (germline): MNHEY, SMNVEV (reference sequence). This CDR3 spans 15 amino acids. V was pared by 4 bases and J by 0 bases, with 12 bases between. The CDR3 loop is CASSSRQPMNTEAFF. As DNA, the CDR3 is TGTGCCAGCAGTTCCCGACAGCCTATGAACACTGAAGCTTTCTTT.

This chain joins TRBV30 and TRBJ1-1, with a tentative D call TRBD1 (5 bases). Germline V gene data show CDR1 as GTSNPN and CDR2 as SVGIG (reference sequence). The CDR3 is 12 amino acids. The CDR3 loop is CAWGGLNTEAFF. CDR3 nucleotides: TGTGCATGGGGGGGGTTGAACACTGAAGCTTTCTTT.

The genes are TRBV5-1 and TRBJ1-2; D might be TRBD1 (5 bases). Germline assignment: CDR1 SGHRS and CDR2 YFSETQ. With 2 bases removed from V and 5 bases from J, the gap between germline ends came to 10 bases. This CDR3 is 13 amino acids long. CDR3 loop: CASSLQPGYGYTF. In DNA, the CDR3 is TGCGCCAGCAGCTTACAGCCAGGGTATGGCTACACCTTC. Filled out from reference TRBV5-1 and TRBJ1-2, the complete variable domain reads KAGVTQTPRYLIKTRGQQVTLSCSPISGHRSVSWYQQTPGQGLQFLFEYFSETQRNKGNFPGRFSGRQFSNSRSEMNVSTLELGDSALYLCASSLQPGYGYTFGSGTRLTVV.

The chain combines TRBV14 with TRBJ2-1; the match to TRBD1 covers 7 bases. This CDR3 contains 15 residues. Trimming at V came to 3 bases and at J to 6 bases, leaving 8 bases not matched to a gene. Germline-derived CDR1 and CDR2 are SGHDN and FVKESK. The CDR3, as DNA: TGTGCCAGCAGCCACGGCTATAACAGGGGCAATGAGCAGTTCTTC. Protein product: CASSHGYNRGNEQFF.

This chain connects TRBV18 to TRBJ2-1; D possibly corresponds to TRBD2 (5 bases). This CDR3 region has 15 residues. Germline-derived CDR1 and CDR2 are KGHSH and LQKENI. V shed 4 bases and J shed 2 bases, with 12 bases lying between them. The CDR3 sequence: CASSRGLSTYNEQFF. Written as DNA, the CDR3 is TGTGCCAGCTCACGCGGACTCTCCACCTACAATGAGCAGTTCTTC.

V and J are TRBV29-1 and TRBJ1-1; a weak D match, TRBD1 (5 bases). In germline, CDR1 is SQVTM, CDR2 ANQGSEA. The CDR3 totals 13 residues. Trimming took off 0 bases at V and 5 bases at J, with 10 bases between the two ends. The CDR3 loop is CSVEDGGATEAFF. CDR3 sequence (DNA): TGCAGCGTTGAAGATGGAGGGGCTACTGAAGCTTTCTTT. Full variable domain (outside the CDR3, taken from reference TRBV29-1 and TRBJ1-1): SAVISQKPSRDICQRGTSLTIQCQVDSQVTMMFWYRQQPGQSLTLIATANQGSEATYESGFVIDKFPISRPNLTFSTLTVSNMSPEDSSIYLCSVEDGGATEAFFGQGTRLTVV.

There are a few counts of this clone. The CDR3: CASSIVSGQGFTQPQHF. The CDR3 DNA reads TGTGCCAGTAGTATAGTTTCGGGACAGGGGTTTACGCAGCCCCAGCATTTT. The rearrangement links TRBV19 to TRBJ1-5, with TRBD1 identical over 10 bases. This CDR3 spans 17 amino acids. J was trimmed by 7 bases and V by 1 base; bases with no gene match: 10. Germline V gene data show CDR1 as LNHDA and CDR2 as SQIVND (reference sequence). Full variable domain (remainder filled in from reference TRBV19 and TRBJ1-5): DGGITQSPKYLFRKEGQNVTLSCEQNLNHDAMYWYRQDPGQGLRLIYYSQIVNDFQKGDIAEGYSVSREKKESFPLTVTSAQKNPTAFYLCASSIVSGQGFTQPQHFGDGTRLSIL.

This chain links TRBV9 with TRBJ1-1; weak D call: TRBD1 (5 bases). The CDR3 consists of 15 residues. Germline loops: CDR1 SGDLS, CDR2 YYNGEE. The V and J ends lost 4 bases and 3 bases respectively, with 16 bases between them. The CDR3 region is CASSPGGGEDTEAFF. The DNA of the CDR3 is TGTGCCAGCAGCCCCGGCGGGGGGGAGGACACTGAAGCTTTCTTT.

The CDR3 here is CASSEWGRGGIDTQYF. CDR3 in DNA: TGTGCCAGCAGTGAATGGGGGCGGGGGGGGATAGATACGCAGTATTTT. The rearrangement links TRBV6-1 to TRBJ2-3; 9 nucleotides match TRBD2. V shed 2 bases, J shed 5 bases, and the junction held 8 bases outside the gene matches. The germline CDR1 and CDR2 sequences are MNHNS and SASEGT. The CDR3 spans 16 residues.

The rearrangement joins TRBV7-3 to TRBJ1-2; 7 bases align to TRBD1. From germline, CDR1 is SGHTA and CDR2 FQGTGA. The CDR3 totals 14 residues. Trimming took 4 bases from V and 4 from J; bases not matched to a gene: 6. For the CDR3, the DNA is TGTGCCAGCAGCTCTGCAGGGGGGACCTATGGCTACACCTTC. It is translated as CASSSAGGTYGYTF.

This clone was picked up a small number of times. The chain uses TRBV6-1 and TRBJ1-6, with a possible D match to TRBD1 (6 bases). The CDR3 spans 14 residues. Deletions cut 2 bases from V and 8 bases from J, with 10 bases between. Germline-derived CDR1 and CDR2 are MNHNS and SASEGT. The CDR3, as DNA: TGTGCCAGCAGTGAATATTCAGGGGATTCACCCCTCCACTTT. It yields the protein CASSEYSGDSPLHF.

In regard to this clone: The junction shows a germline mismatch at one end, possibly a read error. This chain links TRBV11-3 with TRBJ2-7; possibly TRBD2 for D (5 bases). The CDR3 spans 15 residues. The germline V gene encodes CDR1 SGHNT and CDR2 YENEEA. The CDR3 DNA reads TGTGCCAGCAGCTTAGGTTCGGGGAGCTCCTACGAGCAGTGCTTC. It is translated as CASSLGSGSSYEQCF.

V usage is TRBV11-2 and J usage is TRBJ1-5; 9 nucleotides match TRBD1. Germline V lookup: CDR1 SGHAT, CDR2 FQNNGV. J lost 0 bases, V lost 5 bases, and 5 bases had no gene match. CDR3 size: 16 residues. CDR3: CASSEGTGPSNQPQHF. CDR3 nucleotide sequence: TGTGCCAGCAGCGAAGGGACAGGGCCTAGCAATCAGCCCCAGCATTTT.

This sequence joins TRBV28 and TRBJ1-2, with 11 bases that match TRBD1. CDR1 and CDR2 from the germline V gene are MDHEN and SYDVKM. This CDR3 is built from 13 residues. V shed 4 bases and J 6 bases; nucleotides not matched to a gene: 1. The CDR3 region is CASSSDRGHGYTF. CDR3 bases: TGTGCCAGCAGTTCGGACAGGGGGCATGGCTACACCTTC.

The V gene is TRBV30, the J gene TRBJ1-2; a possible D gene is TRBD1 (6 bases). This CDR3 region has 11 residues. Germline lookup yields CDR1 GTSNPN and CDR2 SVGIG (reference sequence). The V end was cut by 5 bases, the J end by 6 bases, with 10 bases between. The CDR3 loop reads CAWDRSNGYTF. The CDR3 region has the DNA TGTGCCTGGGACAGGAGCAATGGCTACACCTTC.

The CDR3 DNA sequence: TGTGCCAGCACTCCAAGGGGCCGTAGCTCCTACGAGCAGTACTTC. Its translation: CASTPRGRSSYEQYF. The chain employs TRBV27 and TRBJ2-7, with TRBD1 as a possible D gene (5 bases). The ends were cut back, 7 bases at V and 0 bases at J, with 16 bases in the middle. CDR1 MNHEY and CDR2 SMNVEV come from the germline V gene (reference sequence). The CDR3 spans 15 residues.

This clone was seen more than once but under ten times. This sequence joins TRBV5-1 and TRBJ1-3; perhaps TRBD1 as D (5 bases). The CDR3 is 16 amino acids. CDR1 and CDR2 (germline): SGHRS, YFSETQ. The V end lost 4 bases, the J end lost 0 bases, and 14 bases lay between the germline ends. The CDR3 reads CASSTGGASSGNTIYF. CDR3 sequence (DNA): TGCGCCAGCAGCACGGGTGGGGCGAGCTCTGGAAACACCATATATTTT.

The rearrangement joins TRBV18 to TRBJ1-5; maybe TRBD1 (6 bases). Looked up from germline, CDR1 is KGHSH and CDR2 is LQKENI. With 4 bases removed from V and 3 bases from J, the gap between germline ends came to 13 bases. This CDR3 comprises 15 residues. The CDR3 spells CASSQTTGPNQPQHF. CDR3 bases: TGTGCCAGCTCACAAACGACAGGTCCCAATCAGCCCCAGCATTTT.